The clone carrying this TCR beta chain has just a few counts. No antigen is known for it. This sample is drawn from a study of T-cell memory formation after mild COVID-19. Study conclusions and caveats: The authors did not confirm SARS-CoV-2 specificity of second-wave clones peaking day 37. Memory sampled before infection contained some responding clones, suggesting cross-reactive memory joined. Clones that shrank (day 15 to 85) were balanced CD4/CD8, whereas later expanders leaned CD4+. CM and EM subsets held most contracting CD4+ clones; EMRA held CD8+ ones.

Each CDR3 protein is one row after TCRdb ran MiXCR on the 5' RACE reads. The table lists roughly 250,000 distinct CDR3 sequences, approximately 16% of them singletons. This TCR came from a man between 18 and 35 years old who had mild COVID-19 (a few samples of this study predate the infection). Cell type and time point are not known. The sample comprised PBMCs or a T cell subset sorted from them (not recorded which).

CDR3 sequence: CASSLDPRDTQYF. The CDR3 DNA sequence: TGTGCCAGCAGCTTGGACCCACGCGATACGCAGTATTTT. V usage is TRBV7-3 and J usage is TRBJ2-3; D is ambiguous. The V gene's germline CDR1 is SGHTA and CDR2 FQGTGA. The CDR3 extends over 13 amino acids. V gave up 3 bases and J gave up 6 bases, with 10 bases separating them. The full variable domain, with the rest looked up from reference TRBV7-3 and TRBJ2-3, is GAGVSQTPSNKVTEKGKYVELRCDPISGHTALYWYRQSLGQGPEFLIYFQGTGAADDSGLPNDRFFAVRPEGSVSTLKIQRTERGDSAVYLCASSLDPRDTQYFGPGTRLTVL.